One sample yielded the 28 T cell receptor beta chains listed below, sequenced in a study of post-analysis software for immune sequencing data. Study-level results: The five TRBV segments detected at higher frequency in patients than in controls included TRBV5-6, TRBV5-1 and TRBV20-1.

These receptors are not linked to any known antigen. Unique molecular identifiers were built into the TCR beta cDNA libraries. MiXCR, run by TCRdb on the PCR reads, gives a single entry per CDR3 protein. The sample yields around 440,000 distinct CDR3 sequences, around 40% seen once. Material: blood. The receptors derive from a girl aged 10-17 years with multiple sclerosis.

The chain has TRBV21-1 and TRBJ1-2; the table gives TRBD1 as D, unverified against the DNA. TRBV21-1 is noted as a pseudogene. The CDR3 is 13 residues long. Written as DNA, the CDR3 is TGTGCCAGCAGCAGCAGGGGTGACTATGGCTACACCTTC. Residues: CASSSRGDYGYTF.

The V and J genes are TRBV4-3 and TRBJ2-7; D gene uncertain. This CDR3 has 13 residues. Trimming removed 1 base from V and 4 bases from J, with 8 bases in between. CDR1 LGHNA and CDR2 YSLEER come from the germline V gene. This CDR3 is CASSQGTLYEQYF. The CDR3 bases are TGCGCCAGCAGCCAAGGTACACTGTACGAGCAGTACTTC.

The rearrangement links TRBV24-1 to TRBJ2-4; D remains unclear. The end of the DNA fits TRBJ2-7 better, so the J call may be wrong. Germline V gene data show CDR1 as KGHDR and CDR2 as SFDVKD. The CDR3 totals 14 residues. The CDR3 is CATAPVGILYEQYF. The CDR3 DNA reads as TGTGCCACCGCCCCCGTCGGCATCCTTTACGAGCAGTACTTC.

The chain uses TRBV6-5 and TRBJ2-1; tentative D call: TRBD2 (6 bases). CDR3 length: 12 amino acids. The germline CDR1 and CDR2 sequences are MNHEY and SVGAGI. The germline V and J ends were trimmed by 7 bases and 6 bases, with 10 bases remaining between them. The CDR3 DNA is TGTGCCAGCACCTCCGGGAGCAATGAGCAGTTCTTC. This encodes CASTSGSNEQFF.

The J gene is TRBJ1-1, the V gene TRBV20-1, with D unresolved. This CDR3 comprises 13 residues. Germline V gene sequence: CDR1 DFQATT, CDR2 SNEGSKA (reference sequence). The V end lost 7 bases, the J end lost 1 base, and 13 bases lay between the germline ends. The CDR3 loop is CSGLSIENTEAFF. The CDR3 DNA reads TGCAGTGGGCTCTCTATAGAGAACACTGAAGCTTTCTTT.

The V gene is TRBV9, the J gene TRBJ2-3; TRBD2 matches at 9 bases. The CDR3 spans 16 residues. V gave up 4 bases and J gave up 4 bases; unmatched junction bases: 10. CDR1 SGDLS and CDR2 YYNGEE come from the germline V gene. This chain's CDR3 is CASSPGTAGGPDTQYF. The DNA for the CDR3 is TGTGCCAGCAGCCCAGGAACAGCGGGAGGCCCAGATACGCAGTATTTT.

This clonotype was seen a few times. The rearrangement uses TRBV20-1 and TRBJ2-7, with D possibly TRBD2 on 6 matching bases. The ends were cut back, 3 bases at V and 4 bases at J, with 19 bases in the middle. The length of the CDR3 is 15 residues. Germline assignment: CDR1 DFQATT and CDR2 SNEGSKA (reference sequence). The CDR3 DNA reads TGCAGTGCTAGTCCCCCCCCGGCGGGACGGTACGAGCAGTACTTC. Its protein product is CSASPPPAGRYEQYF.

This clonotype showed up just a few times. The chain is built from TRBV12-3 or TRBV12-4 and TRBJ2-1; the match to TRBD2 covers 7 bases. The CDR3 totals 17 residues. The ends lost 3 bases at V and 1 base at J; junction bases unmatched: 9. DNA for the CDR3: TGTGCCAGCAGTTTTATAACGGGAGGTAGGTCCTACAATGAGCAGTTCTTC. Protein: CASSFITGGRSYNEQFF.

This clonotype has only a few counts. The genes are TRBV7-9 and TRBJ2-3, with no clear D. The CDR3 totals 16 residues. The germline V gene encodes CDR1 SEHNR and CDR2 FQNEAQ (reference sequence). Trimming left V 5 bases short and J 4 bases short, with 19 bases between. The CDR3 loop reads CASSLEVGMFADTQYF. In DNA, the CDR3 is TGTGCCAGCAGCCTAGAGGTTGGGATGTTTGCAGATACGCAGTATTTT.

This chain connects TRBV7-8 to TRBJ2-5; maybe TRBD2 (5 bases). Germline V gene sequence: CDR1 SGHVS, CDR2 FQNEAQ. The CDR3 runs 19 residues. V lost 4 bases and J lost 1, with 25 bases in between. CDR3 in amino acids: CASSWRERTSPWAQETQYF. In DNA form, the CDR3 reads TGTGCCAGCAGCTGGCGTGAGCGGACTTCCCCCTGGGCCCAAGAGACCCAGTACTTC.

The V call is TRBV24-1, the J call TRBJ2-5; 15 positions agree with TRBD2. The V segment lost 6 bases and the J segment 11 bases; nucleotides outside the gene matches: 12. CDR3 size: 16 residues. Per the germline V gene, CDR1 is KGHDR and CDR2 is SFDVKD. The CDR3 coding sequence is TGTGCCACCAGTAAGTCCGGGACTAGCGGGAGGAATGAGCAGTACTTC. Amino acids: CATSKSGTSGRNEQYF.

The rearrangement joins TRBV19 to TRBJ2-1; TRBD2 matches at 12 bases. The ends lost 11 bases at V and 12 bases at J; junction bases unmatched: 14. The CDR3 extends over 14 amino acids. The germline gives CDR1 LNHDA, CDR2 SQIVND (reference sequence). CDR3 amino acids: CAGERLAGEGTQFF. DNA for the CDR3: TGTGCCGGGGAACGACTAGCGGGAGAAGGTACGCAGTTCTTC.

This clonotype was seen a few times. The chain uses TRBV4-3 and TRBJ2-5, with 14 nucleotides matching TRBD2. This CDR3 has 18 amino acids. V lost 4 bases, J lost 1 base, and 8 bases stayed unmatched. The germline V gene encodes CDR1 LGHNA and CDR2 YSLEER. The CDR3 sequence is CASSPRLAGGGAQETQYF. CDR3 in DNA: TGCGCCAGCAGCCCGAGACTAGCGGGAGGGGGGGCCCAAGAGACCCAGTACTTC.

CDR3 DNA: TGTGCCAGCAGCCACAGCGGGAGGACCTACAATGAGCAGTACTTC. Translated: CASSHSGRTYNEQYF. The chain joins TRBV3-1 to TRBJ2-7; TRBD2 aligns across 9 bases. V lost 3 bases to trimming and J lost 7 bases; unmatched junction nucleotides: 10. The germline CDR1 and CDR2 sequences are LGHDT and YNNKEL (reference sequence). This CDR3 has 15 residues.

This chain uses TRBV5-1 with TRBJ2-1; D possibly corresponds to TRBD2 (6 bases). The DNA end favors TRBJ2-7, so the J call may be wrong. Germline assignment: CDR1 SGHRS and CDR2 YFSETQ. The CDR3 consists of 16 residues. The CDR3 loop reads CASSLAPSALNNEQYF. CDR3 coding DNA: TGCGCCAGCAGCTTGGCCCCTAGCGCTCTCAACAATGAGCAGTACTTC.

The rearrangement joins TRBV11-2 to TRBJ2-5; weak D call: TRBD2 (6 bases). The CDR3 spans 15 residues. V was cut by 2 bases and J by 1 base, with 11 bases left in between. Germline V CDR1 and CDR2: SGHAT, FQNNGV. The CDR3 is CASSLLRGTQETQYF. The DNA of the CDR3 is TGTGCCAGCAGCTTACTGCGGGGTACCCAAGAGACCCAGTACTTC.

The chain employs TRBV15 and TRBJ2-2; 7 positions agree with TRBD2. The CDR3 extends over 20 amino acids. V shed 2 bases and J 0 bases; nucleotides not matched to a gene: 15. Germline CDR1 is LNHNV and CDR2 is YYDKDF (reference sequence). The CDR3 loop is CATSRPTRGSGTSNTGELFF. CDR3 coding DNA: TGTGCCACCAGCAGACCCACCCGGGGGAGCGGGACCTCGAACACCGGGGAGCTGTTTTTT.

This clonotype appeared a single time. The chain carries TRBV7-2 and TRBJ2-5; D tentatively fits TRBD1 or TRBD2 (5 bases each). This CDR3 comprises 14 residues. Germline V gives CDR1 SGHTA, CDR2 FQGNSA. V lost 4 bases and J lost 6, with 15 bases in between. CDR3 in DNA: TGTGCCAGCAGCTCGGGGCCTCAGGGAAAGACCCAGTACTTC. This codes for CASSSGPQGKTQYF.

There are a few counts of this clonotype. CDR3 nucleotide sequence: TGTGCCAGCAGTTTGAAAAGGAATGAGCAGTTCTTC. Translation: CASSLKRNEQFF. This chain links TRBV27 with TRBJ2-1; D is undetermined. V was shortened by 3 bases and J by 7 bases, with 7 bases between the two germline ends. The germline CDR1 and CDR2 sequences are MNHEY and SMNVEV (reference sequence). CDR3 length: 12 residues.

The V call is TRBV13, the J call TRBJ1-1; D remains unclear. Germline CDR1 PRHDT, CDR2 FYEKMQ (reference sequence). The CDR3 is made up of 14 amino acids. Between the trimmed V and J ends, which lost 5 bases and 4 bases, there was a span of 14 bases. CDR3 sequence reads: CASSPPGRPTEAFF. The CDR3 DNA reads TGTGCCAGCAGCCCCCCCGGGAGGCCCACTGAAGCTTTCTTT.

In its sample, this clonotype was seen a few times. The rearrangement joins TRBV4-1 to TRBJ2-7; D not certain. Between the trimmed V and J ends, which lost 3 bases and 0 bases, there was a span of 9 bases. The CDR3 consists of 14 residues. Germline V gives CDR1 MGHRA, CDR2 YSYEKL. The CDR3 DNA reads TGCGCCAGCAGCCAGACACCAAACTCCTACGAGCAGTACTTC. It translates to CASSQTPNSYEQYF.

The table lists this clonotype with a few counts. This chain joins TRBV6-6 and TRBJ2-1, with 9 nucleotides matching TRBD1. This CDR3 region has 14 residues. Germline-derived CDR1 and CDR2 are MNHNY and SVGAGI (reference sequence). V lost 5 bases and J lost 9; bases outside the gene matches: 8. In nucleotides, the CDR3 is TGTGCCAGCAGTACGGGACAGGGCGAGGGTGAGCAGTTCTTC. It specifies CASSTGQGEGEQFF.

The gene calls are TRBV7-9 and TRBJ2-3, with D possibly matching TRBD1 (5 bases). V gave up 1 base and J gave up 0 bases, with 8 bases separating them. In germline, CDR1 is SEHNR, CDR2 FQNEAQ (reference sequence). The CDR3 covers 15 residues. CDR3: CASSLGDSSTDTQYF. The DNA for the CDR3 is TGTGCCAGCAGCTTAGGTGACAGTAGCACAGATACGCAGTATTTT.

Details on this clonotype: It may be a read error: a sequence one base away is much more abundant. The chain uses TRBV11-2 and TRBJ2-7, with 9 nucleotides matching TRBD1. Germline V gene sequence: CDR1 SGHAT, CDR2 FQNNGV. The CDR3 covers 15 residues. Trimming took 10 bases from V and 4 from J; bases not matched to a gene: 14. The CDR3, as DNA: TGTGCCAACAGACCGATCACAGGGGGCCGATACGAGCAGTACTTC. It yields the protein CANRPITGGRYEQYF.

This clonotype has more than one count but fewer than ten. This sequence joins TRBV2 and TRBJ2-5; either TRBD1 or TRBD2 may supply D (6 bases each). Trimming took 8 bases from V and 5 from J, leaving 15 bases between them. This CDR3 is built from 13 residues. Germline V CDR1 and CDR2: SNHLY, FYNNEI. In DNA form, the CDR3 reads TGTGCCAGCTTCTGGGGGGCCGGGGAGACCCAGTACTTC. It specifies CASFWGAGETQYF.

This clonotype was seen ten or more times. V usage is TRBV5-1 and J usage is TRBJ2-1; TRBD2 might be the D (6 bases). The CDR3 is 14 amino acids. Germline values: CDR1 SGHRS, CDR2 YFSETQ. Trimming took 0 bases from V and 2 from J, leaving 6 bases between them. DNA of the CDR3: TGCGCCAGCAGCTTGGCGGGGGCCTACAATGAGCAGTTCTTC. This gives the protein CASSLAGAYNEQFF.

The chain is built from TRBV12-3 or TRBV12-4 and TRBJ2-1; D is perhaps TRBD2 (6 bases). Deletions cut 5 bases from V and 5 bases from J, with 22 bases between. The CDR3 has 17 residues. In DNA, the CDR3 is TGTGCCAGCAGTCTCACCCTGACTAGGCAAGTAAACAATGAGCAGTTCTTC. It translates to CASSLTLTRQVNNEQFF.

A few counts support this clonotype. The chain couples TRBV10-3 to TRBJ1-2, with 7 positions matching TRBD1. The CDR3 has 14 amino acids. Germline CDR1 is ENHRY and CDR2 is SYGVKD. Unmatched junction bases numbered 8, after V lost 6 bases and J lost 4 bases. CDR3 loop: CAIRQGSEVYGYTF. The CDR3 region has the DNA TGTGCCATCAGACAGGGGTCGGAAGTCTATGGCTACACCTTC.